This is a list of T cell receptor beta chains from one sample in a study of blood T cell repertoires in COVID-19. Generated by immunoSEQ multiplex PCR, the TCRdb table keeps only in-frame clones and is missing some. The table shows hundreds of thousands of clones, with 75% to 90% occurring only once. Input material: PBMCs or T cells enriched from blood (not recorded which). Receptors were obtained from a woman in her forties who had recovered from COVID-19. The CDR3 runs from the conserved cysteine through the conserved F or W. A D gene is named only where the DNA matches it firmly. Clone sizes are given selectively: once, few, many, or a class where the clone is expanded.

d_gene,abundance,v_gene,j_gene,CDR3aa,CDR3nt
NA,NA,TRBV2,TRBJ2-7,CASSEVLDTSYEQYF,TGTGCCAGCAGTGAAGTGCTGGACACCTCCTACGAGCAGTACTTC
NA,NA,TRBV19,TRBJ2-2,CASTASPWGPNTGELFF,TGTGCCAGTACCGCTTCCCCTTGGGGCCCGAACACCGGGGAGCTGTTTTTT
TRBD2,NA,TRBV9,TRBJ2-5,CASSFGLAEETQYF,TGTGCCAGCAGCTTCGGACTAGCGGAAGAGACCCAGTACTTC
NA,NA,TRBV5-4,TRBJ1-1,CASSLMDMNTEAFF,TGTGCCAGCAGCTTGATGGACATGAACACTGAAGCTTTCTTT
NA,NA,TRBV18,TRBJ1-1,CASSPLPGQNTEAFF,TGTGCCAGCTCACCTTTGCCGGGACAGAACACTGAAGCTTTCTTT
NA,NA,TRBV5-8,TRBJ2-2,CASSLSGQGMRRTGELFF,TGTGCCAGCAGCTTGTCTGGGCAGGGGATGAGGAGGACCGGGGAGCTGTTTTTT
NA,NA,TRBV5-1,TRBJ1-3,CASSEQGGNSGNTIYF,TGCGCCAGCAGCGAACAGGGTGGGAACTCTGGAAACACCATATATTTT
NA,NA,TRBV7-9,TRBJ2-2,CAGSWGDTGELFF,TGTGCCGGCTCGTGGGGGGACACCGGGGAGCTGTTTTTT
TRBD1,NA,TRBV7-9,TRBJ1-5,CAGGEGAGQPQHF,TGTGCCGGAGGTGAGGGGGCCGGACAGCCCCAGCATTTT
TRBD2,NA,TRBV12-5,TRBJ2-5,CASGLSGTSGKETQYF,TGTGCTAGTGGCCTCTCCGGGACTAGCGGGAAAGAGACCCAGTACTTC
NA,NA,TRBV7-3,TRBJ2-5,CASSSRGLRGETQYF,TGTGCCAGCAGCTCACGGGGACTCCGGGGGGAGACCCAGTACTTC
TRBD1,NA,TRBV5-1,TRBJ2-7,CASSTARQGLDYEQYF,TGCGCCAGCAGCACCGCCCGACAGGGGCTCGACTACGAGCAGTACTTC
TRBD1,NA,TRBV7-6,TRBJ1-1,CASSWSGTGEGEAFF,TGTGCCAGCAGCTGGTCCGGGACAGGGGAGGGTGAAGCTTTCTTT
NA,NA,TRBV19,TRBJ1-3,CASSKTYRDTIYF,TGTGCCAGTAGTAAAACTTACAGGGACACCATATATTTT
NA,NA,TRBV28,TRBJ1-4,CASRGPAEKLFF,TGTGCCAGCAGGGGGCCGGCTGAAAAACTGTTTTTT
TRBD2,NA,TRBV5-6,TRBJ2-1,CASSGWTSGGPGEQFF,TGTGCCAGCAGCGGATGGACTAGCGGGGGTCCCGGCGAGCAGTTCTTC
TRBD1,NA,TRBV2,TRBJ1-1,CASSRQGLNTEAFF,TGTGCCAGCAGCCGACAGGGTCTCAACACTGAAGCTTTCTTT
TRBD2,NA,TRBV4-2,TRBJ2-5,CASSQVGLAEFFDEKETQYF,TGTGCCAGCAGCCAAGTTGGACTAGCGGAGTTTTTTGACGAGAAAGAGACCCAGTACTTC
NA,NA,TRBV11-3,TRBJ2-7,CASSSPDMNEQYF,TGTGCCAGCAGCTCTCCCGACATGAACGAGCAGTACTTC
NA,NA,TRBV7-3,TRBJ2-3,CASSWRGSSTDTQYF,TGTGCCAGCAGCTGGCGGGGAAGTAGCACAGATACGCAGTATTTT
NA,once,TRBV9,TRBJ1-1,CASSVTGMNTEAFF,TGTGCCAGCAGCGTTACAGGGATGAACACTGAAGCTTTCTTT
NA,NA,TRBV30,TRBJ2-7,CAWSQRPADEQYF,TGTGCCTGGAGTCAACGACCCGCGGACGAGCAGTACTTC
NA,NA,TRBV20-1,TRBJ2-1,CSASWTPSSYNEQFF,TGCAGTGCTAGTTGGACTCCAAGCTCCTACAATGAGCAGTTCTTC
TRBD1,NA,TRBV19,TRBJ1-1,CASSGQAGTEAFF,TGTGCCAGTTCTGGACAGGCGGGCACTGAAGCTTTCTTT
NA,NA,TRBV21-1,TRBJ2-7,CASSPSDSPYEQYF,TGTGCCAGCAGCCCTTCGGACAGCCCCTACGAGCAGTACTTC
NA,NA,TRBV24-1,TRBJ2-5,CATSDFGGYQETQYF,TGTGCCACCAGTGATTTTGGGGGCTACCAAGAGACCCAGTACTTC
NA,NA,TRBV5-1,TRBJ2-7,CASSLNPRGDEQYF,TGCGCCAGCAGCTTGAACCCCCGGGGTGACGAGCAGTACTTC
TRBD2,once,TRBV7-2,TRBJ2-5,CASLGGIPGETQYF,TGTGCCAGCTTGGGGGGGATTCCAGGAGAGACCCAGTACTTC
NA,NA,TRBV7-9,TRBJ1-1,CASSLVTGRVTEAFF,TGTGCCAGCAGCTTAGTTACAGGGAGGGTCACTGAAGCTTTCTTT
NA,NA,TRBV19,TRBJ2-3,CASSIPLTGTDTQYF,TGTGCCAGTAGTATTCCTCTCACAGGGACAGATACGCAGTATTTT
TRBD1,once,TRBV5-4,TRBJ1-1,CASRGQGALSPNTEAFF,TGTGCCAGCAGGGGTCAGGGGGCCCTTAGCCCAAACACTGAAGCTTTCTTT
TRBD1,NA,TRBV7-9,TRBJ1-1,CASSLGQGNEAFF,TGTGCCAGCAGCTTAGGACAGGGGAATGAAGCTTTCTTT
NA,NA,TRBV21-1,TRBJ1-4,CASSKARETGNEKLFF,TGTGCCAGCAGCAAAGCGCGTGAGACAGGTAATGAAAAACTGTTTTTT
TRBD2,NA,TRBV3-1/TRBV3-2,TRBJ2-7,CASSQAGLAGGRYEQYF,TGTGCCAGCAGCCAAGCCGGACTAGCGGGGGGTAGGTACGAGCAGTACTTC